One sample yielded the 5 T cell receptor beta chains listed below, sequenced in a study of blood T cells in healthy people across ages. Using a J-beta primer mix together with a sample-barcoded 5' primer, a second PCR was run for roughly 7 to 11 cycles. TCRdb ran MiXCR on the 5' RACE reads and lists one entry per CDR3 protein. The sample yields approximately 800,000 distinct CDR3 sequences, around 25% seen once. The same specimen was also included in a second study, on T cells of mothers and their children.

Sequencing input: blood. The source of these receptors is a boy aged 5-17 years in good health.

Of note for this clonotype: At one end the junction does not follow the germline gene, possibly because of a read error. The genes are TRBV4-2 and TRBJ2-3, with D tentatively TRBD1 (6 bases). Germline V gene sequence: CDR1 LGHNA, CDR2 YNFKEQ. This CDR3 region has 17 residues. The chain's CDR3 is CASSPSGQGVRTDAQYF. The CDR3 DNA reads TGTGCCAGCAGCCCCTCTGGTCAGGGTGTAAGGACAGATGCGCAGTATTTT.

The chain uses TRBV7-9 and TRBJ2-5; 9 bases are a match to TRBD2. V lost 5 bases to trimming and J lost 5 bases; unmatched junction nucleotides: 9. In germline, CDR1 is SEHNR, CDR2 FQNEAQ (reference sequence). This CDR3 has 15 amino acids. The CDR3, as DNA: TGTGCCAGCAGCAACGTAGCGGGAGTAGGGGAGACCCAGTACTTC. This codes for CASSNVAGVGETQYF.

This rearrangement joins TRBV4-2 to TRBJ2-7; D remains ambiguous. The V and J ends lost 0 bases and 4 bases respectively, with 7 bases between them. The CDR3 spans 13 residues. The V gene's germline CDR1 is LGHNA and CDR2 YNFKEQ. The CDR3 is CASSQDPVYEQYF. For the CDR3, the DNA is TGTGCCAGCAGCCAAGATCCGGTGTACGAGCAGTACTTC.

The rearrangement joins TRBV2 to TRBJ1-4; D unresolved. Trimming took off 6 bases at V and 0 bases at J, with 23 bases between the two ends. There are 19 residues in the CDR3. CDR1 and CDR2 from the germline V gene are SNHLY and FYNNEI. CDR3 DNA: TGTGCCAGCAGAGTGACGGGTTTTGGACCTTACGCAACTAATGAAAAACTGTTTTTT. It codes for CASRVTGFGPYATNEKLFF.

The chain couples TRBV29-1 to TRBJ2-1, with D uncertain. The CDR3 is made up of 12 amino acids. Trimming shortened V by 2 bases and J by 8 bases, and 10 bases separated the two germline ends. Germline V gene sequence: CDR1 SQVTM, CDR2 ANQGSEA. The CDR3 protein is CSVESTGYEQFF. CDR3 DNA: TGCAGCGTTGAATCCACGGGCTATGAGCAGTTCTTC.